This section outlines one T cell receptor (beta chain) sequence together with its context. The antigen is unknown. CDR3 length equals 16 residues. The V gene end was trimmed by 4 bases and the J gene end by 2 bases; junction bases not matched to a gene: 8. Germline loops: CDR1 SGHRS, CDR2 YFSETQ. The data were taken from a study of cytomegalovirus exposure and HLA in healthy donors. Study at large: An earlier analysis identified approximately 120 million unique TCR beta sequences in 150 million to 200 million T cells. Study-wide results and limits: What a later analysis showed was that several of the most significant clusters appeared linked to common viral pathogens.

The PCR had 60 Vbeta and 13 Jbeta primers. Here immunoSEQ multiplex PCR was the method, and the copy in TCRdb shows in-frame clones only, minus some. Of around 170,000 clones in the sample, around 77% were seen once. This TCR was sampled from a man in his forties in good health and CMV-seronegative. The sample taken for sequencing was PBMCs. This chain links TRBV5-1 with TRBJ2-1; 8 bases are a match to TRBD2. The CDR3 DNA follows: TGCGCCAGCAGCCCATCACCGGGACTAGCCTACAATGAGCAGTTCTTC. Amino acid sequence: CASSPSPGLAYNEQFF.